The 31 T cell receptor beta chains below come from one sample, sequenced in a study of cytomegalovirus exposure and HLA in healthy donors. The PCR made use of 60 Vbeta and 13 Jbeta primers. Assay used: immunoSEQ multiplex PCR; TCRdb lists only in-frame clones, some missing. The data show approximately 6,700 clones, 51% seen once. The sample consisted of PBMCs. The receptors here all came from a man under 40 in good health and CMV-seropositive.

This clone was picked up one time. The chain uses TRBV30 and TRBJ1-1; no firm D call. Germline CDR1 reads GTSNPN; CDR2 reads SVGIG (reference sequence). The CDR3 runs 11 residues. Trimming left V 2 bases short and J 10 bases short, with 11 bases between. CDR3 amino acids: CAWSFYRGAFF. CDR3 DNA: TGTGCCTGGAGTTTCTACCGGGGAGCTTTCTTT.

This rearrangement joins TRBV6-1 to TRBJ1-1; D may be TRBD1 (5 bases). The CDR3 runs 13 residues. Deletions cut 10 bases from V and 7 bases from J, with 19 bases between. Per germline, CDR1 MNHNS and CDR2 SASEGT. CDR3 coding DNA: TGTGCCATCCACCCTGGTCAGGGCAGTGAAGCTTTCTTT. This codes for CAIHPGQGSEAFF.

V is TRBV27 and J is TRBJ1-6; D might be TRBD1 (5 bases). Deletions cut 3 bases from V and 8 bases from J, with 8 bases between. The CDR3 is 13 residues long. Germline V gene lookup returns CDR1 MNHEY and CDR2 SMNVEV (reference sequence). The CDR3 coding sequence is TGTGCCAGCAGTTTCCGGGACTATTCACCCCTCCACTTT. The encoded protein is CASSFRDYSPLHF.

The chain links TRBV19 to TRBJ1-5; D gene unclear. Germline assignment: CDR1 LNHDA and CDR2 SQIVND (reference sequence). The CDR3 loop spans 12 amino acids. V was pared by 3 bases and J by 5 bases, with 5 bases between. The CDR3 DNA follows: TGTGCCAGTAGTATCCGGGATCAGCCCCAGCATTTT. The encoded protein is CASSIRDQPQHF.

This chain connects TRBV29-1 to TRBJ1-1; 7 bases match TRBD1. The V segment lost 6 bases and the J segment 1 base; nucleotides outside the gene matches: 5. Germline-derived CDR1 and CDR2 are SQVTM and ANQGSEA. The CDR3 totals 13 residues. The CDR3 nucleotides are TGCAGCGTGGGGGGACAGAGGAACACTGAAGCTTTCTTT. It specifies CSVGGQRNTEAFF.

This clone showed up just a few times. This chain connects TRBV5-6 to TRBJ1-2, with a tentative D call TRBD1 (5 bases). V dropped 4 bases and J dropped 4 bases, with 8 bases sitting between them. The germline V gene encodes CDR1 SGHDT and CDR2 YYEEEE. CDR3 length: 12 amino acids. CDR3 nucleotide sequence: TGTGCCAGCAGCCCGGGGGTCTATGGCTACACCTTC. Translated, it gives CASSPGVYGYTF.

This CDR3 reads CASSESRASPLHF. The CDR3, as DNA: TGTGCCAGCAGTGAGTCCAGGGCTTCACCCCTCCACTTT. This chain uses TRBV25-1 with TRBJ1-6, with D maybe TRBD1 (5 bases). Trimming stripped 3 bases from V and 9 bases from J, with 9 bases between. CDR1 is MGHDK, CDR2 SYGVNS, per germline. The CDR3 runs to 13 residues.

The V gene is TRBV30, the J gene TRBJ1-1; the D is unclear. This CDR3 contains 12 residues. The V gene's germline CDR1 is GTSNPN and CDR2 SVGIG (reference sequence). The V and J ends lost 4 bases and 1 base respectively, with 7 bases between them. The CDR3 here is CAWTPGNTEAFF. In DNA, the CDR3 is TGTGCCTGGACGCCAGGGAACACTGAAGCTTTCTTT.

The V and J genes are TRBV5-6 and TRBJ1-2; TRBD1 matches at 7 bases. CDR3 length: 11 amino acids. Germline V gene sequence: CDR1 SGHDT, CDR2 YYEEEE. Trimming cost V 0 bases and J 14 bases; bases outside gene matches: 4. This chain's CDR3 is CASSLDRGMTF. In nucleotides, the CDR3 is TGTGCCAGCAGCTTGGACAGGGGTATGACCTTC. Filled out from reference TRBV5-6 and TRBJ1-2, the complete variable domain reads DAGVTQSPTHLIKTRGQQVTLRCSPKSGHDTVSWYQQALGQGPQFIFQYYEEEERQRGNFPDRFSGHQFPNYSSELNVNALLLGDSALYLCASSLDRGMTFGSGTRLTVV.

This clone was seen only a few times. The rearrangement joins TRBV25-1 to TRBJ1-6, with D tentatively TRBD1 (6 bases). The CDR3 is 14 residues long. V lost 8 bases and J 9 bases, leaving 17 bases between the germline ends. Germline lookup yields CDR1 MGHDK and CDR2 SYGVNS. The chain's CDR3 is CASQPGAIRSPLHF. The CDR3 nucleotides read TGTGCCAGCCAGCCAGGGGCCATCCGTTCACCCCTCCACTTT. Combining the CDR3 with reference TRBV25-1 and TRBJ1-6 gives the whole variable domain EADIYQTPRYLVIGTGKKITLECSQTMGHDKMYWYQQDPGMELHLIHYSYGVNSTEKGDLSSESTVSRIRTEHFPLTLESARPSHTSQYLCASQPGAIRSPLHFGNGTRLTVT.

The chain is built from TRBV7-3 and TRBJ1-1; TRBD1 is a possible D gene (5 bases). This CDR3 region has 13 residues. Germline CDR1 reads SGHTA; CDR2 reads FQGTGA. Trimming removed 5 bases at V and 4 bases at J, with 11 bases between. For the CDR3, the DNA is TGTGCCAGCAGCCGGAACGGGGGCACTGAAGCTTTCTTT. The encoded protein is CASSRNGGTEAFF.

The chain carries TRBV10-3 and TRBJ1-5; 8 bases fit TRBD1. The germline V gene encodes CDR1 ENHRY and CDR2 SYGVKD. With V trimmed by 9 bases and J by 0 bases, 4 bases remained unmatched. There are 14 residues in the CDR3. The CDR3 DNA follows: TGTGCCATAGGGACAGGCGATAGCAATCAGCCCCAGCATTTT. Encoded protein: CAIGTGDSNQPQHF.

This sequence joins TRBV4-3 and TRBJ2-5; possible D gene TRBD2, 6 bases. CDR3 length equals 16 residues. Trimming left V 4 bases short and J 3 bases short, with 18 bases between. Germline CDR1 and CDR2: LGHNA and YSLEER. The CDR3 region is CASSPTYGGVKETQYF. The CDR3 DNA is TGCGCCAGCAGCCCCACTTACGGGGGTGTTAAAGAGACCCAGTACTTC.

DNA for the CDR3: TGTGCCAGCAGCTTAACGGGAGGGTACACTGAAGCTTTCTTT. It codes for CASSLTGGYTEAFF. V and J are TRBV7-3 and TRBJ1-1; D ambiguous. This CDR3 has 14 amino acids. The germline gives CDR1 SGHTA, CDR2 FQGTGA. The ends were cut back, 0 bases at V and 3 bases at J, with 8 bases in the middle.

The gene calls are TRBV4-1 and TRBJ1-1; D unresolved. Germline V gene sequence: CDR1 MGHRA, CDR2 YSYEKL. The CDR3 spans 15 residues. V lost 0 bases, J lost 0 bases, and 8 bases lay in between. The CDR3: CASSQDRFMNTEAFF. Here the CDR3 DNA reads TGCGCCAGCAGCCAAGACAGGTTTATGAACACTGAAGCTTTCTTT.

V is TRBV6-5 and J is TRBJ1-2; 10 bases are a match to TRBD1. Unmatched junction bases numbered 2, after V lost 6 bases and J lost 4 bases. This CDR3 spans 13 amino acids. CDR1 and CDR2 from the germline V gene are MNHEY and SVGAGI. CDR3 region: CASSRDRGYGYTF. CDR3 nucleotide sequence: TGTGCCAGCAGCCGGGACAGGGGCTATGGCTACACCTTC.

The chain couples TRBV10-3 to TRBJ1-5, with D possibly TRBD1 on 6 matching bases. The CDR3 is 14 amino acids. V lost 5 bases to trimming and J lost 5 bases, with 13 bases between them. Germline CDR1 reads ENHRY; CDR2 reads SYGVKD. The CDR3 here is CAISPDRFYQPQHF. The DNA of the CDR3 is TGTGCCATCAGTCCCGACAGGTTCTATCAGCCCCAGCATTTT.

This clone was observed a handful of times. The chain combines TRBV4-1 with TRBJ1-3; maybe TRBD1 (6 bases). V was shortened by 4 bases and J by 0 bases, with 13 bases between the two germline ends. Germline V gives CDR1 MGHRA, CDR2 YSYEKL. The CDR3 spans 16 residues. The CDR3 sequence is CASSLEDSFSGNTIYF. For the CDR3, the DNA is TGCGCCAGCAGCCTAGAGGACAGTTTCTCTGGAAACACCATATATTTT.

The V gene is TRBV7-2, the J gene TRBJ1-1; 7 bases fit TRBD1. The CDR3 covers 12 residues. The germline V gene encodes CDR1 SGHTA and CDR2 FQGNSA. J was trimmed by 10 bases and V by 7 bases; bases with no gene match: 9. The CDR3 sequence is CASTPPDRAAFF. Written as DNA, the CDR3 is TGTGCCAGCACCCCCCCCGACAGGGCAGCTTTCTTT.

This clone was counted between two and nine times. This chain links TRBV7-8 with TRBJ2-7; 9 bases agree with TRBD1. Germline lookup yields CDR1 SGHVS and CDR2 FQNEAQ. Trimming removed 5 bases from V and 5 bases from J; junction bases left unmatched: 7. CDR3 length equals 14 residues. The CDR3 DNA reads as TGTGCCAGCAGCCTAACCACAGGGGGCAACGAGCAGTACTTC. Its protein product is CASSLTTGGNEQYF.

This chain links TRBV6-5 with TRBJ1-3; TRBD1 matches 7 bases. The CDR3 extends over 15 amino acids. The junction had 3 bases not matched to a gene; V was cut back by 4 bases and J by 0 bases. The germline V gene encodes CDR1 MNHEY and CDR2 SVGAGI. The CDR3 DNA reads TGTGCCAGCAGTTGGGACAGCTTCTCTGGAAACACCATATATTTT. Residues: CASSWDSFSGNTIYF.

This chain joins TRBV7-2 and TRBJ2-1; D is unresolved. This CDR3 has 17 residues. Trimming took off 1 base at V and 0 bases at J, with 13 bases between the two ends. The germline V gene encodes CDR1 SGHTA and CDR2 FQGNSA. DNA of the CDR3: TGTGCCAGCAGCTTAGTCAACCTTAGAAGCTCCTACAATGAGCAGTTCTTC. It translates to CASSLVNLRSSYNEQFF.

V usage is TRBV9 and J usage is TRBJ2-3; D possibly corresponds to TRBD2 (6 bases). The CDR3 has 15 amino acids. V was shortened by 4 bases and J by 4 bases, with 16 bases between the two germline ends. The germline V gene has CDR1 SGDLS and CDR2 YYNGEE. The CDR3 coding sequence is TGTGCCAGCAGCACATCAACGGGGGTTCCAGATACGCAGTATTTT. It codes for CASSTSTGVPDTQYF.

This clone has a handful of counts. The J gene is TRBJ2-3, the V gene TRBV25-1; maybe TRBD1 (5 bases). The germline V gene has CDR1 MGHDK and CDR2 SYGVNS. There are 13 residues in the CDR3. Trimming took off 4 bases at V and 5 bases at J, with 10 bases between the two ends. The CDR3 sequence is CASSGLRVDTQYF. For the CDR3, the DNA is TGTGCCAGCAGTGGACTCAGGGTAGATACGCAGTATTTT.

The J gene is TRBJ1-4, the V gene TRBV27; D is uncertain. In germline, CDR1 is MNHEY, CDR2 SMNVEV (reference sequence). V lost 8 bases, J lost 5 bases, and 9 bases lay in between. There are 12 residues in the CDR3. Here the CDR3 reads CASSRRNEKLFF. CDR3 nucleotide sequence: TGTGCCAGCTCGAGAAGAAATGAAAAACTGTTTTTT.

CDR3 nucleotides: TGTGCCAGCAGGCGAACAGGGAAGAACACTGAAGCTTTCTTT. The encoded protein is CASRRTGKNTEAFF. The V call is TRBV7-2, the J call TRBJ1-1; TRBD1 is a possible D gene (6 bases). V gave up 6 bases and J gave up 1 base, with 12 bases separating them. Germline CDR1 is SGHTA and CDR2 is FQGNSA. The length of the CDR3 is 14 residues.

The CDR3 DNA reads as TGTGCCAGCAGCGTAGGGGAAGGGGTCGGCTACACCTTC. Encoded protein: CASSVGEGVGYTF. This chain links TRBV9 with TRBJ1-2; a possible D gene is TRBD1 (5 bases). V was clipped by 0 bases and J by 8 bases, with 11 bases between them. The CDR3 consists of 13 residues. Per the germline V gene, CDR1 is SGDLS and CDR2 is YYNGEE.

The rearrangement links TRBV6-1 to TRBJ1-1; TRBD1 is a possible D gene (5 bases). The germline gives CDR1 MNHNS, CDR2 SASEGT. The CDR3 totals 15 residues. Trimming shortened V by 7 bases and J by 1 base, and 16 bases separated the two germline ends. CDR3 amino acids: CASTKKQEGNTEAFF. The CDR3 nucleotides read TGTGCCAGCACTAAAAAACAGGAGGGGAACACTGAAGCTTTCTTT.

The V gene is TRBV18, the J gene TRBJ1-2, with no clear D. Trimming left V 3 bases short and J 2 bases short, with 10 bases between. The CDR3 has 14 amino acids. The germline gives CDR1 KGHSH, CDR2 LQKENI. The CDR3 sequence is CASSPLAQNYGYTF. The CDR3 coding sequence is TGTGCCAGCTCACCCTTGGCACAGAACTATGGCTACACCTTC. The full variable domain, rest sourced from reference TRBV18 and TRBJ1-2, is NAGVMQNPRHLVRRRGQEARLRCSPMKGHSHVYWYRQLPEEGLKFMVYLQKENIIDESGMPKERFSAEFPKEGPSILRIQQVVRGDSAAYFCASSPLAQNYGYTFGSGTRLTVV.

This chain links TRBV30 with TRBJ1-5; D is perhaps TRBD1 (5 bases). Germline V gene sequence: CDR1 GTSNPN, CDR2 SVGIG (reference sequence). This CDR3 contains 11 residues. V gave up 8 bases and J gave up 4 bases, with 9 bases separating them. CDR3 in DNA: TGTGCCGGGGGACTAAATCAGCCCCAGCATTTT. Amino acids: CAGGLNQPQHF. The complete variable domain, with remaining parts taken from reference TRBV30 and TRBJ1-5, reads SQTIHQWPATLVQPVGSPLSLECTVEGTSNPNLYWYRQAAGRGLQLLFYSVGIGQISSEVPQNLSASRPQDRQFILSSKKLLLSDSGFYLCAGGLNQPQHFGDGTRLSIL.

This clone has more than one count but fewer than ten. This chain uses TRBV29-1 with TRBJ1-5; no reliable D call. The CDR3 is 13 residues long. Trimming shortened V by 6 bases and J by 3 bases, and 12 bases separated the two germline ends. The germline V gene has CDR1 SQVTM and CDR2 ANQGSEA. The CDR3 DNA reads TGCAGCGTATCGGGAGGCCCCAATCAGCCCCAGCATTTT. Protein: CSVSGGPNQPQHF.